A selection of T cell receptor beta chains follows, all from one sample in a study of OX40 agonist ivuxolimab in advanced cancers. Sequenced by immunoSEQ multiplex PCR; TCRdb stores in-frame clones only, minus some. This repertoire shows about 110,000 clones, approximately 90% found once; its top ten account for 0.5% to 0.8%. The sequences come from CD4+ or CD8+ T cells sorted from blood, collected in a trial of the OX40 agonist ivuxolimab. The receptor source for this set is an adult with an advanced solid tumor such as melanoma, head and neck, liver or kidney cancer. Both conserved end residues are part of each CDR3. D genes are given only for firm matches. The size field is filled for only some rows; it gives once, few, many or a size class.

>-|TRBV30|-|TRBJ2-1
TGTGCCTGGAGTCTATTTCGGGGCAACAATGAGCAGTTCTTC
CAWSLFRGNNEQFF
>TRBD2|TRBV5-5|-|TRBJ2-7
TGTGCCAGCAGCTTGGTGGCTAGCGGGGGAGTCTACGAGCAGTACTTC
CASSLVASGGVYEQYF
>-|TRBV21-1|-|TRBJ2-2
TGTGCCAGCAGCAGCGGACAGGGGGCGAAACCCGGGGAGCTGTTTTTT
CASSSGQGAKPGELFF
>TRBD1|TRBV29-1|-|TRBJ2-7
TGCAGCGTTGGGACAGGGATTGACGAGCAGTACTTC
CSVGTGIDEQYF
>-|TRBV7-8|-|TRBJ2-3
TGTGCCAGCAGCTTAGCGCGAGGGACGGATACGCAGTATTTT
CASSLARGTDTQYF
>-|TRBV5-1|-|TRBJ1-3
TGCGCCAGCAGCCCGAATCGCCGGGGCTCTGGAAACACCATATATTTT
CASSPNRRGSGNTIYF
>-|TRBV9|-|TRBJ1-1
TGTGCCAGCAGCGTAGAGGGAAGGGGCGCGAACACTGAAGCTTTCTTT
CASSVEGRGANTEAFF
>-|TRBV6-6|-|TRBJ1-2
TGTGCCAGCAGTGCCCGCCAGGCGGGCTACACCTTC
CASSARQAGYTF
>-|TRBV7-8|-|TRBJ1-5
TGTGCCAGCAGCTTAGTAGGCAGGATCAGCAATCAGCCCCAGCATTTT
CASSLVGRISNQPQHF
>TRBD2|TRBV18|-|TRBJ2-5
TGTGCCAGCTCGATTAGCGGGCGAGAAGAGACCCAGTACTTC
CASSISGREETQYF
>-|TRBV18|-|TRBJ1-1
TGTGCCAGCTCAGCAGGAGCAGAAATGAACACTGAAGCTTTCTTT
CASSAGAEMNTEAFF
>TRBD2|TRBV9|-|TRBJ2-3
TGTGCCAGCAGCGGGGCTAGCGGACGAATTAGCACAGATACGCAGTATTTT
CASSGASGRISTDTQYF
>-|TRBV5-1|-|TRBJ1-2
TGCGCCAGCGGGGGGGAAGGCTATGGCTACACCTTC
CASGGEGYGYTF
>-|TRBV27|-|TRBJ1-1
TGTGCCAGCAGTGTAACCAAAACGAGCACGGAAGCTTTCTTT
CASSVTKTSTEAFF
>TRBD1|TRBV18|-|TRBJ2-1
TGTGCCAGCTCATCGAACTTGCCAGGGACAGGGTCCTACAATGAGCAGTTCTTC
CASSSNLPGTGSYNEQFF
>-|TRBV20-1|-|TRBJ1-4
TGCAGTGCCGGGACTTATGAAAAACTGTTTTTT
CSAGTYEKLFF
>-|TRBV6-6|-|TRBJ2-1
TGTGCCAGCGCTCCCCAGGCGGTCCCTTCCGCGTTCTTC
CASAPQAVPSAFF
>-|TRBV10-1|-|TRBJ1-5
TGCGCCAGCAGCCAGGGATTCAATCAGCCCCAGCATTTT
CASSQGFNQPQHF
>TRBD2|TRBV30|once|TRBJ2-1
TGTGCCTTCCTCCTCGGACTAGCGGGCTCCTACAATGAGCAGTTCTTC
CAFLLGLAGSYNEQFF
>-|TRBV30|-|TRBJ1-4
TGTGCCTGGGCACAGCTCGAGAATGAAAAACTGTTTTTT
CAWAQLENEKLFF
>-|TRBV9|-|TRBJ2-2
TGTGCCAGCAGCGCCTGGGGTGGGGAGCTGTTTTTT
CASSAWGGELFF
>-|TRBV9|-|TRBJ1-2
TGTGCCAGCACCCGAAATGTGGGAAGCTATGGCTACACCTTC
CASTRNVGSYGYTF
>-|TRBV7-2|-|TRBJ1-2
TGTGCCAGCAGCTTAGAGCCCCTCTATGGCTACACCTTC
CASSLEPLYGYTF
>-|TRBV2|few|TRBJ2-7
TGTGCCAGCAGGGGCCTTCTTGGGACTTCGGTGGGTGAGCAGTACTTC
CASRGLLGTSVGEQYF
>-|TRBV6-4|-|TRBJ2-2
TGTGCCAGCAGTGACGAATTCGGAGACACCGGGGAGCTGTTTTTT
CASSDEFGDTGELFF
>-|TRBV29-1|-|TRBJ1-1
TGCAGCGCCCGCGATACTGAAGCTTTCTTT
CSARDTEAFF
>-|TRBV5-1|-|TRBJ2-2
TGCGCCAGCACTAGGTCAGGGGCCACCGGGGAGCTGTTTTTT
CASTRSGATGELFF
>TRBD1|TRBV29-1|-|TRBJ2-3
TGCAGCGTGATTACCGGGACAGGGACCACAGATACGCAGTATTTT
CSVITGTGTTDTQYF
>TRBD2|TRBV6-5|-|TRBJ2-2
TGCGCCACCAGGAGCGGGAGGGCCGGGGAGCTGTTTTTT
CATRSGRAGELFF
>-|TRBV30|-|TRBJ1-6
TGTGCCTGGAGTAGGTGGACACAGAGCTCCTATAATTCACCCCTCCACTTT
CAWSRWTQSSYNSPLHF
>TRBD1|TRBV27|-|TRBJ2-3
TGTGCCAGTCAGAGGGCCACAGGGGGGGATACGCAGTATTTT
CASQRATGGDTQYF
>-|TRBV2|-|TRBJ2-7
TGTGCCAGCAGTGCCGGTGCCCGATACGAGCAGTACTTC
CASSAGARYEQYF
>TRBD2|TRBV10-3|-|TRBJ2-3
TGTGCCATCAGCCCGGGACTAGCGGGGGGAGATACGCAGTATTTT
CAISPGLAGGDTQYF
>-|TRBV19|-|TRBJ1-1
TGTGCCAGTAGTATAGGTTCGGCAGGTTATACTGAAGCTTTCTTT
CASSIGSAGYTEAFF
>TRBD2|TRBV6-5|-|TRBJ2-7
TGTGCCAGCAGATACACTAGCGGGTACTCCTACGAGCAGTACTTC
CASRYTSGYSYEQYF
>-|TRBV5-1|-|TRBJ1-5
TGCGCCAGCAGCTGGACTGGGGATAGCAATCAGCCCCAGCATTTT
CASSWTGDSNQPQHF
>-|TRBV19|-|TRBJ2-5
TGTGCCAGTAGTATCGGCGGGGGCTCGAGGGAGACCCAGTACTTC
CASSIGGGSRETQYF
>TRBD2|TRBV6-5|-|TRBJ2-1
TGTGCCAGCAGTTACCGGACTAGCGGGAGGGTCGATGAGCAGTTCTTC
CASSYRTSGRVDEQFF
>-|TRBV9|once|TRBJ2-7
TGTGCCAGCAGCGTAATGAGTCGGCACTCCTACGAGCAGTACTTC
CASSVMSRHSYEQYF
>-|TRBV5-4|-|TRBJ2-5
TGTGCCAGCAGTTCCCCAGGGGGGGACCAAGAGACCCAGTACTTC
CASSSPGGDQETQYF
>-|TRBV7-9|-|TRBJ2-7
TGTGCCAGCAGCTTAGACGTGAACGCCTACGAGCAGTACTTC
CASSLDVNAYEQYF
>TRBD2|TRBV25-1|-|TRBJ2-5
TGTGCCAGCAAATCGCGGGAGGGAGAGGAGACCCAGTACTTC
CASKSREGEETQYF
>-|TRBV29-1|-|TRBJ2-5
TGCAGCGTTGAGAAGGCAGAAGAGACCCAGTACTTC
CSVEKAEETQYF
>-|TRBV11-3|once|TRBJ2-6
TGTGCCAGCAGCTCCGGATCCACTGGGGCCAACGTCCTGACTTTC
CASSSGSTGANVLTF
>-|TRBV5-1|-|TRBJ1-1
TGCGCCAGCAGCTTGGGTCCGGGGTACACTGAAGCTTTCTTT
CASSLGPGYTEAFF